This section outlines one T cell receptor beta chain sequence together with its context. The target of this receptor is not known. The germline gene is not matched at one end of the junction; a read error may be the cause. Sequences SGHKS (CDR1) and YYEKEE (CDR2) are obtained from the germline V gene (reference sequence). Reading from cysteine to phenylalanine, the CDR3 counts 15 amino acids. Kept here is only the CDR3 DNA, which spans 45 bases and is read in frame from base 1. Using a constant-region primer and ProtoScript II reverse transcriptase, TCRbeta-specific cDNA was reverse-transcribed from approximately 500 ng total RNA. TCRbeta libraries were built with three nested multiplex PCR rounds, a slightly modified ARM-PCR procedure. Multiplex TRBV1-TRBV30 forward primers and a Cbeta reverse primer were used in the first two PCR rounds, each of which was run for around 10 cycles. Sample barcodes and Illumina adapters were attached in a final 25-cycle PCR using Deep VentR polymerase. Before sequencing, amplicons of 200-500 bp were gel-purified using a QIAquick gel extraction kit. An Illumina HiSeq 2500 was used to sequence the TCRbeta amplicons, generating 250-bp paired-end reads. On the study's bioinformatics: Quality trimming of reads was performed with Trimmomatic v0.33, and paired reads were merged with FLASH v1.2.11 so that full CDR3 sequences could be recovered. V, D and J germline segments were assigned to the rearranged TCRbeta sequences by MiGEC v1.2.1b. Clonotype statistics, along with Shannon-Wiener diversity indices, were calculated using VDJtools v1.0.0. To cut down on sampling bias, every analysis after diversity analysis relied on just the 250 most abundant clonotypes from each sample. TCRdb's own reprocessing of the public reads used fastp at Q25 and MiXCR and kept productive beta chains. Identical CDR3 proteins give one entry, which carries the most common genes and DNA. The V and J calls and clone size are TCRdb's, not the authors'. Within this sample are about 310,000 distinct CDR3 sequences, with roughly 60% of them counted one time only. The ten largest account for approximately 15% of the sample.

TRIzol reagent was used to extract blood RNA from unsorted whole blood, while the DNeasy Blood & Tissue kit provided the germline DNA. Chronic HBV infection was present in the patients, and the patients were treatment-naive at sampling. Around 4 milliliters of peripheral blood were collected into K2EDTA tubes before surgery. This entry belongs to a study of tumor-infiltrating lymphocytes in primary liver carcinoma (dated by TCRdb to the late 2010s). About the study as a whole: Roughly five patients with histopathologically diagnosed primary liver carcinoma underwent surgical resection in China between late 2015 and 2016. TCRbeta repertoire sequencing covered about 35 specimens from 5 patients: about 25 tumor regions, 5 adjacent noncancerous liver tissues and 5 peripheral blood samples. Technical replicate repertoires showed high reproducibility, with mean shared-clone rates roughly 0.87 and correlation coefficients above 0.98. Hepatocellular carcinoma (four) or combined HCC and intrahepatic cholangiocarcinoma (one) was present in the five patients, who were three men and two women aged 30 to 69 years. For each liver tumor, the study sampled five regions along with adjacent normal tissue and blood, and applied TCRbeta repertoire sequencing, expression microarrays and whole-exome sequencing. The tumors of the five patients were staged as T1-T3 N0M0, with maximum diameters ranging from roughly 4 to 11 cm. Roughly 3.5 to 8 million productive TCRbeta reads were obtained per sample, and no significant difference in read depth was found between tissue types.

What the research found in general, with its limitations: Because sequencing covered only the TCR beta chain and unpaired alpha chains were not captured, true repertoire diversity is likely underestimated. With just four or five patients in the study, the authors point out that the findings should be validated in a larger study. Repertoire overlap was found to be higher between tumor regions (mean approximately 36%) than between tumor-adjacent (17%) or tumor-blood (14%) pairs, consistent with antigen-driven expansion. Comparison of CD4+ and CD8+ T cell repertoires was precluded by the use of bulk unsorted samples. The top 250 clones accounted for a significantly greater share of the repertoire in tumors than in blood (p = 0.039).

The specimen sequenced was peripheral blood. The receptor chain draws on TRBV5-5 and TRBJ2-7; 8 bases in the middle match TRBD2. The TCR was taken from a woman in her 30s with primary liver carcinoma and hepatitis B virus infection. Read as DNA, the sequence is TGCGCCAGCAGCCAAACCGGTAGCGGGATACTCGAGCAGTACTTC. Its protein reads: CASSQTGSGILEQYF.